The next 23 T cell receptor beta chains were all read from a single sample in a study of T cells in Graves' hyperthyroidism and ophthalmopathy. The CDR3 regions of TCR beta were amplified from RNA transcripts. The HTBI primer set served for first-round RT-PCR of the TCR CDR3. TCRdb re-called the multiplex PCR reads with MiXCR, one entry per CDR3 protein. The repertoire includes about 570,000 distinct CDR3 sequences, about 45% of them detected once, and roughly 19% sits in the top ten. Sequenced sample: peripheral blood or thyroid tissue (not recorded which). The receptor source for this set is an adult woman with Graves' disease, either hyperthyroidism or ophthalmopathy (not recorded which).

At least ten counts were recorded for this clonotype. The chain carries TRBV20-1 and TRBJ1-5; D is possibly TRBD1 (6 bases). This CDR3 has 13 residues. Germline CDR1 reads DFQATT; CDR2 reads SNEGSKA (reference sequence). Deletions cut 3 bases from V and 4 bases from J, with 10 bases between. The CDR3 nucleotides read TGCAGTGCTAGCAGGGGAGGAAATCAGCCCCAGCATTTT. This encodes CSASRGGNQPQHF.

This clonotype has only one observation. The chain joins TRBV7-9 to TRBJ1-4, with TRBD1 identical over 9 bases. V shed 5 bases, J shed 7 bases, and the junction held 14 bases outside the gene matches. CDR1 SEHNR and CDR2 FQNEAQ come from the germline V gene (reference sequence). The CDR3 runs 17 residues. The CDR3 sequence is CASSRTGGLREIEKLFF. In nucleotides, the CDR3 is TGTGCCAGCAGCAGAACAGGGGGCTTAAGGGAGATTGAAAAACTGTTTTTT.

The chain combines TRBV7-6 with TRBJ2-6; D may correspond to TRBD1 or TRBD2 (6 bases each). Germline CDR1 and CDR2: SGHVS and FNYEAQ. The CDR3 runs 16 residues. The germline V and J ends were trimmed by 5 bases and 1 base, with 12 bases remaining between them. The CDR3 protein is CASSPSGASGANVLTF. CDR3 in DNA: TGTGCCAGCAGCCCCTCGGGGGCATCTGGGGCCAACGTCCTGACTTTC.

In the case of this clonotype: The CDR3 end shows no conserved phenylalanine or tryptophan, and so a read error is likely. Because the CDR3's place on the DNA is in doubt, the DNA is left out and the CDR3 is given as listed by TCRdb. This chain joins TRBV14 and TRBJ2-7; TRBD2, the table's D call, was not compared with the DNA. CDR1 is SGHDN and CDR2 is FVKESK in the germline V gene. The CDR3 contains 9 residues when both ends are counted. The CDR3 region is CASSQGLSG.

This clonotype showed up many times. V is TRBV5-4 and J is TRBJ2-2; TRBD1 agrees at 8 bases. The CDR3 is 15 residues long. Unmatched junction bases numbered 3, after V lost 4 bases and J lost 1 base. CDR1 is SGHNT and CDR2 is YYREEE in the germline V gene (reference sequence). The CDR3 spells CASSRGQENTGELFF. CDR3 DNA: TGTGCCAGCAGCCGGGGACAGGAGAACACCGGGGAGCTGTTTTTT.

The rearrangement joins TRBV7-9 to TRBJ2-2; 8 bases are shared with TRBD2. CDR3 length: 20 residues. V trimming: 1 base; J trimming: 2 bases; junction bases outside the gene matches: 15. Germline CDR1 is SEHNR and CDR2 is FQNEAQ (reference sequence). The CDR3 DNA reads TGTGCCAGCAGCTTAGAAGTTAGCGGGACCGGCTCTGGAAACACCGGGGAGCTGTTTTTT. The encoded protein is CASSLEVSGTGSGNTGELFF.

This clonotype was seen a few times. The chain combines TRBV10-3 with TRBJ1-3, with D unresolved. Germline V gene sequence: CDR1 ENHRY, CDR2 SYGVKD. V was cut by 3 bases and J by 3 bases, with 15 bases left in between. The CDR3 runs to 16 residues. The CDR3, as DNA: TGTGCCATCAGTGAAAGGCAGGCCGAAGATGGAAACACCATATATTTT. Translated, it gives CAISERQAEDGNTIYF.

The chain combines TRBV6-1 with TRBJ1-1; D is possibly TRBD1 (6 bases). V lost 4 bases and J lost 4, with 13 bases in between. The CDR3 totals 14 residues. From germline, CDR1 is MNHNS and CDR2 SASEGT. The CDR3 loop is CASSVRGGSTEAFF. The DNA for the CDR3 is TGTGCCAGCAGTGTCAGGGGAGGTAGCACTGAAGCTTTCTTT.

This clonotype was seen many times. The V gene is TRBV2, the J gene TRBJ1-1; D gene ambiguous. The CDR3 length is 11 residues. Germline CDR1 SNHLY, CDR2 FYNNEI. V was clipped by 8 bases and J by 4 bases, with 8 bases between them. The CDR3 nucleotides read TGTGCCAGCTTGATTAGCACTGAAGCTTTCTTT. Protein product: CASLISTEAFF.

The gene calls are TRBV28 and TRBJ2-2; 7 bases are a match to TRBD2. Germline-derived CDR1 and CDR2 are MDHEN and SYDVKM. This CDR3 has 16 amino acids. Trimming at V came to 3 bases and at J to 2 bases, leaving 6 bases not matched to a gene. CDR3 sequence reads: CASSLYPGGNTGELFF. In DNA form, the CDR3 reads TGTGCCAGCAGTTTGTACCCGGGAGGAAACACCGGGGAGCTGTTTTTT.

Many counts were recorded for this clonotype. The rearrangement uses TRBV15 and TRBJ1-4; no reliable D call. Deletions cut 4 bases from V and 7 bases from J, with 13 bases between. Germline V gene lookup returns CDR1 LNHNV and CDR2 YYDKDF (reference sequence). The CDR3 loop spans 14 amino acids. The CDR3 loop is CATSTSRGSEKLFF. The CDR3 DNA reads as TGTGCCACCAGCACAAGCCGGGGAAGTGAAAAACTGTTTTTT.

Note on this clonotype: A much larger clone lies a single base off, so this may be a read error. The gene calls are TRBV4-1 and TRBJ1-5; possible D gene TRBD1, 5 bases. Trimming removed 4 bases at V and 1 base at J, with 11 bases between. Per the germline V gene, CDR1 is MGHRA and CDR2 is YSYEKL. The CDR3 extends over 15 amino acids. CDR3 protein: CASSPRVWSNQPQHF. The CDR3 DNA reads TGCGCCAGCAGCCCCAGGGTATGGAGCAATCAGCCCCAGCATTTT.

This clonotype was observed a few times. The chain is built from TRBV11-2 and TRBJ1-5; D uncertain. Per the germline V gene, CDR1 is SGHAT and CDR2 is FQNNGV. There are 14 residues in the CDR3. The V and J ends lost 2 bases and 11 bases respectively, with 16 bases between them. The CDR3 DNA is TGTGCCAGCAGCTTACATCCCGCCCAAGAGACCCAGCATTTT. It encodes CASSLHPAQETQHF. Using reference TRBV11-2 and TRBJ1-5 for the parts outside the CDR3, the full variable domain is EAGVAQSPRYKIIEKRQSVAFWCNPISGHATLYWYQQILGQGPKLLIQFQNNGVVDDSQLPKDRFSAERLKGVDSTLKIQPAKLEDSAVYLCASSLHPAQETQHFGDGTRLSIL.

The V call is TRBV7-9, the J call TRBJ2-3, with D possibly being TRBD1 (6 bases). The CDR3 is 14 amino acids. Looked up from germline, CDR1 is SEHNR and CDR2 is FQNEAQ (reference sequence). Trimming took off 2 bases at V and 3 bases at J, with 9 bases between the two ends. CDR3 protein: CASSLQGTTDTQYF. CDR3 nucleotides: TGTGCCAGCAGCTTACAGGGGACGACAGATACGCAGTATTTT. Combining the CDR3 with reference TRBV7-9 and TRBJ2-3 gives the whole variable domain DTGVSQNPRHKITKRGQNVTFRCDPISEHNRLYWYRQTLGQGPEFLTYFQNEAQLEKSRLLSDRFSAERPKGSFSTLEIQRTEQGDSAMYLCASSLQGTTDTQYFGPGTRLTVL.

About this clonotype itself: A read error may produce the germline difference seen at one junction end. The chain couples TRBV7-8 to TRBJ1-4; D is uncertain. This CDR3 contains 14 residues. CDR1 and CDR2 from the germline V gene are SGHVS and FQNEAQ. CDR3 amino acids: CAGSPRSTSEKLFF. In DNA, the CDR3 is TGTGCCGGCAGCCCGCGTAGCACTAGTGAAAAACTGTTTTTT.

The chain recombines TRBV5-1 with TRBJ1-3, with a tentative D call TRBD1 (6 bases). This CDR3 is built from 16 residues. Trimming pared 4 bases from V and 4 bases from J, leaving 18 bases between. Germline CDR1 is SGHRS and CDR2 is YFSETQ. CDR3 amino acids: CASSLQEQGSGNTIYF. The CDR3 DNA follows: TGCGCCAGCAGCCTACAGGAACAGGGATCCGGAAACACCATATATTTT.

This clonotype was seen at least ten times. The genes are TRBV5-1 and TRBJ1-2; 10 bases agree with TRBD1. The CDR3 length is 15 residues. The junction had 10 bases not matched to a gene; V was cut back by 4 bases and J by 7 bases. The germline gives CDR1 SGHRS, CDR2 YFSETQ. For the CDR3, the DNA is TGCGCCAGCAGCCCGGGACAGGGGCAGATAGGTGGCTACACCTTC. It is translated as CASSPGQGQIGGYTF.

The CDR3 DNA reads as TGCAGTGCTGGGGACAGGGTAGAGACCCAGTACTTC. Translating it yields CSAGDRVETQYF. The V gene is TRBV20-1, the J gene TRBJ2-5; 9 bases map to TRBD1. CDR1 is DFQATT, CDR2 SNEGSKA, per germline (reference sequence). Unmatched junction bases numbered 2, after V lost 5 bases and J lost 4 bases. CDR3 length: 12 residues.

Of note for this clonotype: With a much larger clone just one base away, this may be a read error. The chain is built from TRBV2 and TRBJ1-1; the match to TRBD1 covers 7 bases. The V gene's germline CDR1 is SNHLY and CDR2 FYNNEI. Losses at the gene ends were 6 bases for V and 5 bases for J; bases not matched to a gene: 9. The CDR3 consists of 14 residues. The CDR3 loop reads CASRHETGRTEAFF. The CDR3 nucleotides read TGTGCCAGCAGGCACGAGACAGGGCGGACTGAAGCTTTCTTT.

This clonotype was picked up many times. V is TRBV29-1 and J is TRBJ2-5; 8 bases are a match to TRBD1. Germline V CDR1 and CDR2: SQVTM, ANQGSEA. The CDR3 runs 12 residues. The ends lost 7 bases at V and 4 bases at J; junction bases unmatched: 5. The CDR3 here is CSARTGIETQYF. For the CDR3, the DNA is TGCAGCGCTCGGACAGGGATAGAGACCCAGTACTTC.

This chain uses TRBV20-1 with TRBJ1-1; no reliable D call. This CDR3 comprises 13 residues. Trimming removed 6 bases from V and 5 bases from J, with 16 bases in between. CDR1 DFQATT and CDR2 SNEGSKA come from the germline V gene (reference sequence). The CDR3 DNA reads as TGCAGTGCCAGCTCCGGGCAAGAAACTGAAGCTTTCTTT. Protein sequence: CSASSGQETEAFF.

This clonotype was counted at least ten times. The rearrangement uses TRBV15 and TRBJ1-2; no clear D gene. Trimming removed 5 bases at V and 4 bases at J, with 14 bases between. CDR1 LNHNV and CDR2 YYDKDF come from the germline V gene (reference sequence). This CDR3 has 14 residues. The CDR3 is CATSEHAVPYGYTF. DNA for the CDR3: TGTGCCACCAGCGAACACGCGGTACCCTATGGCTACACCTTC.

The sample holds many counts of this clonotype. The genes are TRBV12-3 or TRBV12-4 and TRBJ1-1, with D unclear. The germline V and J ends were trimmed by 6 bases and 5 bases, with 16 bases remaining between them. The CDR3 spans 14 residues. CDR3 protein: CASRPTETLTEAFF. The CDR3 coding sequence is TGTGCCAGCAGGCCTACAGAGACCTTAACTGAAGCTTTCTTT.